The following is a T cell receptor (beta chain) sequence with its context. Its antigen remains unknown. The sample originates from a study of graft-versus-host responses after intestinal transplantation. Study at large: Anti-thymocyte globulin induction preceded about 3 years of tacrolimus and steroid maintenance in all recipients. General study results and limits: Graft-donor T cell macrochimerism coincided with high graft-versus-host to host-versus-graft clonal ratios in allografts.

The CDR3 consists of 15 residues. Germline loops: CDR1 MNHEY, CDR2 SVGAGI. Trimming removed 6 bases from V and 0 bases from J, with 15 bases in between. Profiled with immunoSEQ multiplex PCR; TCRdb holds only in-frame clones, not every one. Among about 110,000 clones listed, around 95% were seen once. Specimen: unstimulated CD8+ T cells sorted from spleen or lymph node cells, collected before intestinal transplant. The sequence was collected from a human donor who received an intestinal transplant. The chain links TRBV6-5 to TRBJ2-7; maybe TRBD2 (6 bases). CDR3 sequence reads: CASRSPAGPSYEQYF. The CDR3 DNA sequence: TGTGCCAGCAGATCCCCGGCGGGACCCTCCTACGAGCAGTACTTC.